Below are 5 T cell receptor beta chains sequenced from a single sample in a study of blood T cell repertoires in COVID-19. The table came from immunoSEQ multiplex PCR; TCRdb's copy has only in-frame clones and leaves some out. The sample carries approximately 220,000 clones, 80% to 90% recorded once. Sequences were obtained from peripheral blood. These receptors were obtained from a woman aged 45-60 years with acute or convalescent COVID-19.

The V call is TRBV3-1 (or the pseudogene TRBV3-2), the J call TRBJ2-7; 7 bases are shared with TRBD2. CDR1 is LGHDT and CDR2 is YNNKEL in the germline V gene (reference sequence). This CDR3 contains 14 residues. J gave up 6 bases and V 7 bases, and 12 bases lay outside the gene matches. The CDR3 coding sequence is TGTGCCAGCAACTCGGGAGGAGGAAATGGCGAGCAGTACTTC. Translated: CASNSGGGNGEQYF.

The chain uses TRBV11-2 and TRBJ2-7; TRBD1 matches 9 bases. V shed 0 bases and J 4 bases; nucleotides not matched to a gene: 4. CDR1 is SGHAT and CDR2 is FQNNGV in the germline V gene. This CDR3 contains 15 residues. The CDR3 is CASSLETGGWYEQYF. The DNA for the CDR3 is TGTGCCAGCAGCTTAGAAACAGGGGGCTGGTACGAGCAGTACTTC.

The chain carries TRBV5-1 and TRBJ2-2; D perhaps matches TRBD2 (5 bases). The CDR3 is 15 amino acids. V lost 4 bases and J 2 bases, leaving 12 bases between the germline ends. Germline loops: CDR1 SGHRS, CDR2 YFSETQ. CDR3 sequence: CASSPGRPNTGELFF. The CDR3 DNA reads TGCGCCAGCAGCCCGGGAAGGCCAAACACCGGGGAGCTGTTTTTT.

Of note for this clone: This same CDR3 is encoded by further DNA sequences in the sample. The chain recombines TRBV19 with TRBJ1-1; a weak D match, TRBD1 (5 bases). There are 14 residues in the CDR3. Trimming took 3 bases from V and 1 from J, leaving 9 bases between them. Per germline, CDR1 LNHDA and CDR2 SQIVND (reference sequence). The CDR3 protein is CASSISTGNTEAFF. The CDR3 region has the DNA TGTGCCAGTAGTATTAGTACAGGGAACACTGAAGCTTTCTTT.

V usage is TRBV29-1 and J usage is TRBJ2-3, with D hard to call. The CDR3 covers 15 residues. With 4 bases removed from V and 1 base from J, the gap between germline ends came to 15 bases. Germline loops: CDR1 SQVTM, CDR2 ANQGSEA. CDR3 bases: TGCAGCGTTGTCCCGGCAGGCCCTCGCACAGATACGCAGTATTTT. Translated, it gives CSVVPAGPRTDTQYF.